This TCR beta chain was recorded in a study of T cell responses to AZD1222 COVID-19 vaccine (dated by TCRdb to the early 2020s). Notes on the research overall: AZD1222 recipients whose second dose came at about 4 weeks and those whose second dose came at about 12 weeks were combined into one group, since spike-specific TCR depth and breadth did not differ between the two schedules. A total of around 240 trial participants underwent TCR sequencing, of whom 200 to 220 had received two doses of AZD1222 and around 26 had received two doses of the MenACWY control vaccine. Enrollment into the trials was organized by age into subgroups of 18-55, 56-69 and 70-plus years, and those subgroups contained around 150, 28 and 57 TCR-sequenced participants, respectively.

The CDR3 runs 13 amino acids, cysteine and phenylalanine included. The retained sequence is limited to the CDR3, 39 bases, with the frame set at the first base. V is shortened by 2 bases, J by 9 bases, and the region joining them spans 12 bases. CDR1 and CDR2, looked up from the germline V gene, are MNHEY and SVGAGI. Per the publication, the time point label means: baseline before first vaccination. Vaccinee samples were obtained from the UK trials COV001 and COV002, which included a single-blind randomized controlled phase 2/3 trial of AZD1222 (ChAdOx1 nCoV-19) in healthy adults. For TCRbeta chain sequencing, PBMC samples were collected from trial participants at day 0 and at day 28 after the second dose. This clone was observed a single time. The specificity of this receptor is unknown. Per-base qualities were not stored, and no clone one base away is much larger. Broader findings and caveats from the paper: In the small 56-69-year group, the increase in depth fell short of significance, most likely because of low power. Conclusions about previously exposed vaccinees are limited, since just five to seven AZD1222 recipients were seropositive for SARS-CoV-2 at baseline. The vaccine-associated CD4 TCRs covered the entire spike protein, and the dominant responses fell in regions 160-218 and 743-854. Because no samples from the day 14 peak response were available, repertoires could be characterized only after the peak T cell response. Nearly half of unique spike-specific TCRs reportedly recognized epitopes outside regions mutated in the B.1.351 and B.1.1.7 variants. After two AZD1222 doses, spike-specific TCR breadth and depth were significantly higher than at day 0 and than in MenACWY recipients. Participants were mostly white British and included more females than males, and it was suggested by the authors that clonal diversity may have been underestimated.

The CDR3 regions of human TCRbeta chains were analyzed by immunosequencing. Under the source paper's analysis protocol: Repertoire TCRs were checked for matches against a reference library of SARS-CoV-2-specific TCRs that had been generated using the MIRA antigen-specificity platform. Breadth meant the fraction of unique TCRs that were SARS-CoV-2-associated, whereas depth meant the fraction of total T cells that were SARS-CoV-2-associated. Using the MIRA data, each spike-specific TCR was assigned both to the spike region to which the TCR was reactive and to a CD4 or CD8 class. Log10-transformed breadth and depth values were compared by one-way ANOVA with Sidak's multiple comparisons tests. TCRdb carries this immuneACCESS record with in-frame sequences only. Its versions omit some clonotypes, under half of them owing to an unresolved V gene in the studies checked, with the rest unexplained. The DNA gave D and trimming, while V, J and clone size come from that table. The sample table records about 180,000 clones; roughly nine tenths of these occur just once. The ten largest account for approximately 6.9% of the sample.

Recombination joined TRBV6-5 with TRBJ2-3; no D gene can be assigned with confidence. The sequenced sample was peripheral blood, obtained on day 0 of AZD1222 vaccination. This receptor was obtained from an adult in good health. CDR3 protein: CASSYPAGETQYF. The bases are TGTGCCAGCAGTTACCCCGCTGGGGAAACGCAGTATTTT.